A selection of T cell receptor beta chains follows, all from one sample in a study of control samples from healthy donors and cancer patients. This table comes from immunoSEQ multiplex PCR, and its TCRdb copy is limited to in-frame clones, with some not included. The sample shows about 120,000 clones, approximately 87% of them seen only once. Source material: blood. The source of these receptors is a man in his thirties or forties in good health. CDR3s include the opening cysteine and the closing phenylalanine or tryptophan. The D gene is left open where the match is weak. Clone sizes are given selectively: once, few, many, or a class where the clone is expanded.

v_call,clone_size,d_call,j_call,cdr3_nt,cdr3_aa
TRBV28,once,TRBD1,TRBJ1-1,TGTGCCAGCAGTTTAGGGACAGGGAGGACTGAAGCTTTCTTT,CASSLGTGRTEAFF
TRBV29-1,few,TRBD1,TRBJ2-1,TGCAGCGTCCCGGGACAGCCCTACAATGAGCAGTTCTTC,CSVPGQPYNEQFF
TRBV19,once,.,TRBJ2-1,TGTGCCAGTAGTATAGTTGGAGGGTCCAATGAGCAGTTCTTC,CASSIVGGSNEQFF
TRBV7-2,.,TRBD1,TRBJ1-2,TGTGCCAGCAGCTTAGCGCGACAGGGTGGCTACACCTTC,CASSLARQGGYTF
TRBV12-3/TRBV12-4,.,.,TRBJ2-1,TGTGCCTCCTCGGCGGAAGATAATGAGCAGTTCTTC,CASSAEDNEQFF
TRBV29-1,.,TRBD1,TRBJ1-2,TGCAGCGTTCAGGGGGGGGACTATGGCTACACCTTC,CSVQGGDYGYTF
TRBV2,.,TRBD1,TRBJ1-5,TGTGCCAGCAGTGGACAGGGGGCGTCAAATCAGCCCCAGCATTTT,CASSGQGASNQPQHF
TRBV27,.,.,TRBJ1-6,TGTGCCAGCAGAATGACAGGCTCCTATAATTCACCCCTCCACTTT,CASRMTGSYNSPLHF
TRBV6-5,.,TRBD1,TRBJ1-3,TGTGCCAGCAGTTTACAGGGGGCGCATAGTGGAAACACCATATATTTT,CASSLQGAHSGNTIYF
TRBV19,.,.,TRBJ1-3,TGTGCCAGTAGTAACCGGGGCGGGAGCTCTGGAAACACCATATATTTT,CASSNRGGSSGNTIYF
TRBV11-3,.,.,TRBJ2-3,TGTGCCAGCAGCTTTTTGGGAGATGCAGATACGCAGTATTTT,CASSFLGDADTQYF
TRBV19,.,TRBD1,TRBJ1-2,TGTGCCAGTAGTATAAGGACAGGTGCCTATGGCTACACCTTC,CASSIRTGAYGYTF
TRBV11-2,few,.,TRBJ1-1,TGTGCCAGCAGCCCCCTTATGAACACTGAAGCTTTCTTT,CASSPLMNTEAFF
TRBV24-1,.,.,TRBJ1-2,TGTGCCACCAGTGAAGGTCGGGCCTATGGCTACACCTTC,CATSEGRAYGYTF
TRBV11-2,.,.,TRBJ1-2,TGTGCCAGCAGATCGACCGGGGGAGGCTACACCTTC,CASRSTGGGYTF
TRBV18,once,.,TRBJ1-1,TGTGCCAGCTCACTTTCGTCCGGCATGAACACTGAAGCTTTCTTT,CASSLSSGMNTEAFF
TRBV21-1,.,.,TRBJ1-5,TGTGCCAGCAGCGCCCTGTGGACAGGGGAACAGCCCCAGCATTTT,CASSALWTGEQPQHF
TRBV12-3/TRBV12-4,.,.,TRBJ2-5,TGTGCCAGCAATTTCGGTATCGGGGACCAGTACTTC,CASNFGIGDQYF
TRBV7-2,.,.,TRBJ2-5,TGTGCCAGCAGCTTACGAGGGAAGCAAGAGACCCAGTACTTC,CASSLRGKQETQYF
TRBV2,.,.,TRBJ1-5,TGTGCCAGCAGTTCGGACACCAATCAGCCCCAGCATTTT,CASSSDTNQPQHF
TRBV27,.,TRBD2,TRBJ2-1,TGTGCCAGCAGTCCGGGGGGGGGCACCTCCTACAATGAGCAGTTCTTC,CASSPGGGTSYNEQFF
TRBV9,.,.,TRBJ1-1,TGTGCCAGCAGCGTAATCAGGGGAACTGAAGCTTTCTTT,CASSVIRGTEAFF
TRBV11-3,.,.,TRBJ2-2,TGTGCCAGCAGCCAAGAGTTCACCGGGGAGCTGTTTTTT,CASSQEFTGELFF
TRBV7-2,.,TRBD1,TRBJ1-2,TGTGCCAGTGCCCGGACAGGGATTAACTATGGCTACACCTTC,CASARTGINYGYTF
TRBV25-1,.,TRBD1,TRBJ1-4,TGTGCCAGCAGTGAAACAGGGGGTGGAGGTAATGAAAAACTGTTTTTT,CASSETGGGGNEKLFF
TRBV6-1,.,.,TRBJ1-3,TGTGCCAGCAGTGCTACAGGGAACGTTGGCGGAAACACCATATATTTT,CASSATGNVGGNTIYF
TRBV7-8,.,.,TRBJ1-2,TGTGCCAGCAGCTTAGGGTCCCGGAACTATGGCTACACCTTC,CASSLGSRNYGYTF
TRBV12-3/TRBV12-4,once,.,TRBJ2-1,TGTGCCAGCAGCCTTACTAGGGATGGTGAGCAGTTCTTC,CASSLTRDGEQFF
TRBV18,.,TRBD1,TRBJ1-1,TGTGCCAGCTCACCGGGACAGGTCACTGAAGCTTTCTTT,CASSPGQVTEAFF
TRBV30,few,TRBD1,TRBJ1-3,TGTGCCTCGACAGGGGAAGACTCTGGAAACACCATATATTTT,CASTGEDSGNTIYF
TRBV9,.,.,TRBJ2-5,TGTGCCAGCAGCGTAGGGGGGCGGGTTGAGACCCAGTACTTC,CASSVGGRVETQYF
TRBV9,few,.,TRBJ1-2,TGTGCCAGCAGCGTAGAGTTGGATTTTAACTATGGCTACACCTTC,CASSVELDFNYGYTF
TRBV10-3,.,.,TRBJ2-7,TGTGCCATCAGTGAAGACAGGAGCTCCTACGAGCAGTACTTC,CAISEDRSSYEQYF
TRBV30,.,.,TRBJ1-1,TGTGCCTGGAGCCGGGGGGGGGACCAAATGAACACTGAAGCTTTCTTT,CAWSRGGDQMNTEAFF
TRBV29-1,.,TRBD1,TRBJ2-3,TGCAGCGTTGGGACAGGGCATGGAGATACGCAGTATTTT,CSVGTGHGDTQYF
TRBV29-1,.,.,TRBJ1-1,TGCAGCGTTGGCTCGGGGGGGCGAACTGAAGCTTTCTTT,CSVGSGGRTEAFF
TRBV3-1/TRBV3-2,once,TRBD1,TRBJ1-2,TGTGCCAGCAGCCAATCCTTCGGGACAGCTAACTATGGCTACACCTTC,CASSQSFGTANYGYTF
TRBV18,few,.,TRBJ2-5,TGTGCCAGCTCACCACCGGACGAAGAGACCCAGTACTTC,CASSPPDEETQYF
TRBV5-1,few,TRBD1,TRBJ1-5,TGCGCCAGCAGCGTAGGACAGGGCCCGAATCAGCCCCAGCATTTT,CASSVGQGPNQPQHF
TRBV6-1,.,.,TRBJ1-2,TGTGCCAGCAGTGAAGCGCGGGATCGGGGCTACACCTTC,CASSEARDRGYTF
TRBV29-1,.,.,TRBJ2-5,TGCAGCGTTGCTGGACCTAATCGGGAGACCCAGTACTTC,CSVAGPNRETQYF
TRBV13,.,.,TRBJ2-5,TGTGCCAGCAGCTCCAAATTCGATAGGCTGGTGAAAGGGACCCAGTACTTC,CASSSKFDRLVKGTQYF